Below are 13 T cell receptor beta chains sequenced from a single sample in a study of shared clonotypes between healthy human individuals. Sequencing used immunoSEQ multiplex PCR; TCRdb keeps in-frame clones, though not all of them. The sample yields 950,000 to 1,200,000 clones, approximately 80% seen once. Sequencing used memory CD4+ T cells from PBMCs. Documented subset: CD45RA-negative fraction. These receptors were taken from a man between 18 and 29 years old in good health. Some clones in this sample may be carry-over from other donors' samples.

The chain has TRBV19 and TRBJ2-1; TRBD2 agrees at 8 bases. The CDR3 consists of 16 residues. The V segment lost 7 bases and the J segment 9 bases; nucleotides outside the gene matches: 17. Germline V gives CDR1 LNHDA, CDR2 SQIVND (reference sequence). The CDR3: CASTPGGSGSQGEQFF. For the CDR3, the DNA is TGTGCCAGTACGCCCGGCGGCAGCGGGAGTCAAGGTGAGCAGTTCTTC.

The CDR3 nucleotides read TGTGCCACCAATGGACAGACCTCTGGCGAGCAGTACTTC. Protein product: CATNGQTSGEQYF. This chain joins TRBV10-3 and TRBJ2-7; the D gene is possibly TRBD1 (6 bases). CDR1 and CDR2 (germline): ENHRY, SYGVKD. V dropped 10 bases and J dropped 6 bases, with 19 bases sitting between them. This CDR3 contains 13 residues.

The chain links TRBV5-1 to TRBJ2-2, with D maybe TRBD2 (6 bases). Trimming cost V 7 bases and J 0 bases, with 13 bases left between them. CDR3 length: 15 residues. Looked up from germline, CDR1 is SGHRS and CDR2 is YFSETQ. CDR3 nucleotides: TGCGCCAGCGTCGACGGGAGCACGAACACCGGGGAGCTGTTTTTT. It yields the protein CASVDGSTNTGELFF.

Remarks on this clone: Other nucleotide sequences in the sample specify the same CDR3. CDR3 nucleotide sequence: TGTGCCAGCAGTGAGGCTAGCGGCACAGATACGCAGTATTTT. This codes for CASSEASGTDTQYF. This rearrangement joins TRBV2 to TRBJ2-3, with D perhaps matching TRBD2 (6 bases). The germline V gene has CDR1 SNHLY and CDR2 FYNNEI. This CDR3 has 14 residues. The V end lost 3 bases, the J end lost 1 base, and 8 bases lay between the germline ends.

The CDR3 sequence: CASSLRYLGANVLTF. The CDR3 DNA follows: TGTGCCAGCAGCCTCCGATACCTCGGGGCCAACGTCCTGACTTTC. The rearrangement uses TRBV28 and TRBJ2-6; D is unresolved. V was cut by 6 bases and J by 4 bases, with 13 bases left in between. The CDR3 has 15 amino acids. CDR1 is MDHEN and CDR2 is SYDVKM in the germline V gene.

The CDR3 is CASSELAGRGNEQFF. The CDR3 nucleotides are TGTGCCAGCAGTGAATTGGCAGGTCGGGGGAATGAGCAGTTCTTC. The V call is TRBV25-1, the J call TRBJ2-1; D is possibly TRBD2 (6 bases). This CDR3 spans 15 amino acids. The ends were cut back, 1 base at V and 7 bases at J, with 14 bases in the middle. Germline assignment: CDR1 MGHDK and CDR2 SYGVNS.

The chain joins TRBV11-2 to TRBJ2-6, with D perhaps assigned TRBD1 or TRBD2 (5 bases each). The CDR3 totals 16 residues. The V gene's germline CDR1 is SGHAT and CDR2 FQNNGV. V lost 0 bases and J 4 bases, leaving 10 bases between the germline ends. CDR3 in DNA: TGTGCCAGCAGCTTAGATCTGGGGACCGGGGCCAACGTCCTGACTTTC. Translating it yields CASSLDLGTGANVLTF.

Comments on this clone: Other DNA sequences in the same sample also yield this CDR3. This chain connects TRBV7-9 to TRBJ1-1; 10 positions match TRBD1. Germline V lookup: CDR1 SEHNR, CDR2 FQNEAQ (reference sequence). J gave up 3 bases and V 5 bases, and 3 bases lay outside the gene matches. CDR3 length equals 14 residues. Here the CDR3 reads CASSRDRGDTEAFF. The DNA of the CDR3 is TGTGCCAGCAGCCGGGACAGGGGCGACACTGAAGCTTTCTTT. Looking up the rest from reference TRBV7-9 and TRBJ1-1 gives the full variable domain: DTGVSQNPRHKITKRGQNVTFRCDPISEHNRLYWYRQTLGQGPEFLTYFQNEAQLEKSRLLSDRFSAERPKGSFSTLEIQRTEQGDSAMYLCASSRDRGDTEAFFGQGTRLTVV.

The chain is built from TRBV19 and TRBJ2-7, with D perhaps being TRBD1 or TRBD2 (5 bases each). V was shortened by 3 bases and J by 6 bases, with 9 bases between the two germline ends. The CDR3 has 12 amino acids. The V gene's germline CDR1 is LNHDA and CDR2 SQIVND (reference sequence). In nucleotides, the CDR3 is TGTGCCAGTAGTATTTATGGGGGCGAGCAGTACTTC. Translation gives CASSIYGGEQYF.

J is TRBJ1-1 and V is TRBV7-2, with D perhaps matching TRBD1 (6 bases). The CDR3 has 14 residues. V dropped 7 bases and J dropped 4 bases, with 16 bases sitting between them. Germline V gene sequence: CDR1 SGHTA, CDR2 FQGNSA. Here the CDR3 reads CASKSGQWGTEAFF. As DNA, the CDR3 is TGTGCCAGCAAATCAGGACAGTGGGGCACTGAAGCTTTCTTT.

In DNA form, the CDR3 reads TGTGCCAGCAGCTTGGATCCCAGGGGGATAGGCGAGCAGTACTTC. Its translation: CASSLDPRGIGEQYF. The gene calls are TRBV5-4 and TRBJ2-7; 7 bases are a match to TRBD1. The germline gives CDR1 SGHNT, CDR2 YYREEE (reference sequence). Losses at the gene ends were 0 bases for V and 6 bases for J; bases not matched to a gene: 9. The CDR3 consists of 15 residues.

The chain recombines TRBV11-2 with TRBJ2-1; D gene uncertain. The germline V and J ends were trimmed by 1 base and 6 bases, with 10 bases remaining between them. Germline-derived CDR1 and CDR2 are SGHAT and FQNNGV. The CDR3 length is 14 residues. DNA of the CDR3: TGTGCCAGCAGCTTAGGCCTTCCCGGCAATGAGCAGTTCTTC. Translated: CASSLGLPGNEQFF.

This rearrangement joins TRBV29-1 to TRBJ2-1; D gene uncertain. Trimming pared 6 bases from V and 13 bases from J, leaving 13 bases between. Germline CDR1 and CDR2: SQVTM and ANQGSEA. This CDR3 is 10 amino acids long. CDR3 residues: CSVANILQFF. In DNA form, the CDR3 reads TGCAGCGTCGCGAATATATTACAGTTCTTC.